This T cell receptor beta chain was recovered during a study of T cells in women clearing cervical HPV infection. Study-wide context: Controls gave blood once infection was undetectable; cases at lesion identification.

A note on this clone: The read stops 3 residues short of the end of the CDR3; the missing end is completed from the germline J gene.

This CDR3 is built from 13 residues. Germline assignment: CDR1 SEHNR and CDR2 FQNEAQ (reference sequence). Clones were read by immunoSEQ multiplex PCR, and TCRdb kept only the in-frame ones, dropping some. The sample includes some 39,000 clones. The chain uses TRBV7-9 and TRBJ1-2; no definite D call. Sequencing was done on a sample of blood buffy coat. The TCR originated in a woman between 18 and 70 years old with a cervical HPV16 infection that either progressed to CIN3+ or cleared (not recorded which). The sequenced CDR3 bases are TGTGCCAGCAGCTCCGAAAGACTAGGCGAC. As protein: CASSSERLGD. The whole CDR3 is CASSSERLGDYTF.